The T cell receptor (beta chain) under discussion was sequenced for a study of shared clonotypes between healthy human individuals. The study's findings and limits: Naive CD4 clonotypes were shared across several donors at roughly 4.6%.

Naive CD8 cells lacked CD45RO, underwent positive selection for CCR7 and left out terminally differentiated effector memory CD45RA+ cells. The ends were cut back, 0 bases at V and 0 bases at J, with 19 bases in the middle. The length of the CDR3 is 19 residues. Germline CDR1 and CDR2: SGDLS and YYNGEE. In regard to this clone: Its matching antigen is unknown.

Using immunoSEQ multiplex PCR, the repertoire was profiled, and TCRdb retains in-frame clones only, with some absent. There are approximately 2,200,000 clones in the sample; approximately 94% occur only once, and about 1.5% lies in the top ten. The rearrangement joins TRBV9 to TRBJ2-1; maybe TRBD2 (6 bases). The clonotype comes from a young man in good health. Some clones in this sample may be carry-over from other donors' samples. Sequencing used naive CD8+ T cells from PBMCs. CDR3 sequence reads: CASSVGDRRDPPSYNEQFF. In nucleotides, the CDR3 is TGTGCCAGCAGCGTAGGGGATCGGCGGGATCCTCCCTCCTACAATGAGCAGTTCTTC.